This T cell receptor beta chain comes out of a study of shared clonotypes between healthy human individuals. At the level of the study: A couple of women and three men aged 18 to 49 made up the donors. General study findings and limits: The study found about 5.1% of naive CD4 clonotypes shared across several donors.

Turning to this clone: Its antigen is still unknown.

Using immunoSEQ multiplex PCR, the repertoire was profiled, and TCRdb retains in-frame clones only, with some absent. The sample lists 2 million to 2.5 million clones; around 95% were seen once. Sequenced material: naive CD4+ T cells sorted from blood. Subset specified: CD45RA+ positively selected. The receptor's source is a man younger than 35 in good health.

The CDR3 is CASSMGLAGANEQFF. The CDR3, as DNA: TGTGCCAGCAGCATGGGACTAGCGGGCGCTAATGAGCAGTTCTTC. V usage is TRBV7-9 and J usage is TRBJ2-1, with 12 positions matching TRBD2. CDR3 length: 15 residues. Germline V lookup: CDR1 SEHNR, CDR2 FQNEAQ (reference sequence). Germline trimming cut 5 bases from V and 7 bases from J; bases unmatched to any gene: 6. The full variable domain, completed using reference TRBV7-9 and TRBJ2-1, is DTGVSQNPRHKITKRGQNVTFRCDPISEHNRLYWYRQTLGQGPEFLTYFQNEAQLEKSRLLSDRFSAERPKGSFSTLEIQRTEQGDSAMYLCASSMGLAGANEQFFGPGTRLTVL.